This T cell receptor (beta chain) was captured in a study of control samples from healthy donors and cancer patients. Only in-frame clones appear in the TCRdb table, and some are missing; sequencing was by immunoSEQ multiplex PCR. The sample carries 250,000 to 300,000 clones, about four fifths recorded once. This CDR3 is 15 amino acids long. The V gene's germline CDR1 is MNHEY and CDR2 SVGAGI. In regard to this clone: One end of the junction is discordant with germline, which a read error may explain.

The sequencing sample was made of PBMCs. The chain joins TRBV6-5 to TRBJ1-2, with 7 bases aligning to TRBD1. The receptor was isolated from a woman aged 60-75 years with lung cancer. The CDR3 region has the DNA TGTGCCAGCAGCCCAACGGGACAGATACTCTATGGCTGCACCTTC. Translated: CASSPTGQILYGCTF.